This entry lists 24 T cell receptor beta chains sequenced from one sample in a study of blood T cell repertoires in COVID-19. Profiling relied on immunoSEQ multiplex PCR, and the TCRdb table lists in-frame clones only, not all of them. The sample yields about 230,000 clones, about 86% seen once. Input material: peripheral blood. These receptors all come from a man in his forties or fifties with active or convalescent COVID-19.

V and J are TRBV6-5 and TRBJ1-2; D might be TRBD1 (6 bases). Trimming cost V 2 bases and J 6 bases, with 16 bases left between them. Germline values: CDR1 MNHEY, CDR2 SVGAGI. The CDR3 length is 15 residues. CDR3 sequence reads: CASSYEGRGLDGYTF. CDR3 sequence (DNA): TGTGCCAGCAGTTACGAGGGCAGGGGCTTAGATGGCTACACCTTC.

The chain employs TRBV5-8 and TRBJ1-4; D gene unclear. The ends were cut back, 3 bases at V and 6 bases at J, with 21 bases in the middle. This CDR3 comprises 17 residues. CDR1 is SGHTS, CDR2 YDEGEE, per germline. The CDR3 DNA reads as TGTGCCAGCAGCTCGAACCTTGCGGGCCTGCGAGATGAAAAACTGTTTTTT. Protein sequence: CASSSNLAGLRDEKLFF.

The rearrangement joins TRBV6-2 or TRBV6-3 to TRBJ1-5; D is unclear. Deletions cut 5 bases from V and 2 bases from J, with 19 bases between. CDR1 and CDR2 from the germline V gene are MNHEY and SVGEGT. CDR3 length equals 17 residues. For the CDR3, the DNA is TGTGCCAGCAGTCCCTCCTCCCCGGTCCAGGGCAATCAGCCCCAGCATTTT. Translating gives CASSPSSPVQGNQPQHF.

The chain is built from TRBV5-4 and TRBJ1-1; D is undetermined. Trimming stripped 1 base from V and 0 bases from J, with 7 bases between. The germline CDR1 and CDR2 sequences are SGHNT and YYREEE (reference sequence). This CDR3 has 14 amino acids. This CDR3 is CASSLNRMNTEAFF. Written as DNA, the CDR3 is TGTGCCAGCAGCTTGAACAGAATGAACACTGAAGCTTTCTTT. Drawing the rest from reference TRBV5-4 and TRBJ1-1, the complete variable domain is ETGVTQSPTHLIKTRGQQVTLRCSSQSGHNTVSWYQQALGQGPQFIFQYYREEENGRGNFPPRFSGLQFPNYSSELNVNALELDDSALYLCASSLNRMNTEAFFGQGTRLTVV.

The genes are TRBV7-8 and TRBJ2-1; tentative D call: TRBD2 (5 bases). The CDR3 length is 16 residues. Germline CDR1 reads SGHVS; CDR2 reads FQNEAQ. The V end was cut by 1 base, the J end by 4 bases, with 14 bases between. The DNA for the CDR3 is TGTGCCAGCAGCTTAGTGAGGGCCCCGGGGTACAATGAGCAGTTCTTC. It is translated as CASSLVRAPGYNEQFF.

The chain carries TRBV3-1 (or the pseudogene TRBV3-2) and TRBJ1-2, with D possibly TRBD1 on 6 matching bases. This CDR3 is 14 amino acids long. CDR1 and CDR2 (germline): LGHDT, YNNKEL (reference sequence). V lost 0 bases and J 5 bases, leaving 10 bases between the germline ends. Here the CDR3 reads CASSQEPQGYGYTF. CDR3 coding DNA: TGTGCCAGCAGCCAAGAACCTCAGGGGTATGGCTACACCTTC.

The chain uses TRBV15 and TRBJ1-1; possibly TRBD1 for D (5 bases). Germline CDR1 is LNHNV and CDR2 is YYDKDF (reference sequence). V lost 1 base and J lost 0, with 9 bases in between. The CDR3 is 15 amino acids. The CDR3 DNA reads as TGTGCCACCAGCAGAGCGACAGTTATGAACACTGAAGCTTTCTTT. It is translated as CATSRATVMNTEAFF.

The chain links TRBV5-1 to TRBJ1-1; 8 bases are shared with TRBD1. V gave up 3 bases and J gave up 3 bases; unmatched junction bases: 4. The CDR3 is 14 residues long. Germline V lookup: CDR1 SGHRS, CDR2 YFSETQ. DNA for the CDR3: TGCGCCAGCAGCTCGGGGACAGGCCACACTGAAGCTTTCTTT. Protein sequence: CASSSGTGHTEAFF.

V gene TRBV5-1 combines with J gene TRBJ2-1; TRBD1 agrees at 9 bases. Looked up from germline, CDR1 is SGHRS and CDR2 is YFSETQ. V lost 0 bases to trimming and J lost 5 bases; unmatched junction nucleotides: 6. There are 16 residues in the CDR3. CDR3 sequence reads: CASSLEVGTGNNEQFF. For the CDR3, the DNA is TGCGCCAGCAGCTTGGAGGTTGGGACAGGGAACAATGAGCAGTTCTTC.

The chain is built from TRBV2 and TRBJ2-7; a weak D match, TRBD2 (7 bases). Germline V gives CDR1 SNHLY, CDR2 FYNNEI. The CDR3 is 14 amino acids. The V end lost 8 bases, the J end lost 2 bases, and 16 bases lay between the germline ends. The chain's CDR3 is CASRFMGGPYEQYF. DNA of the CDR3: TGTGCCAGCCGTTTTATGGGGGGGCCCTACGAGCAGTACTTC.

The chain is built from TRBV4-1 and TRBJ2-6, with a tentative D call TRBD2 (7 bases). The CDR3 totals 18 residues. V was shortened by 4 bases and J by 1 base, with 17 bases between the two germline ends. The germline gives CDR1 MGHRA, CDR2 YSYEKL. This CDR3 reads CASSPIGGLGSGANVLTF. In nucleotides, the CDR3 is TGCGCCAGCAGCCCAATCGGGGGGCTCGGATCTGGGGCCAACGTCCTGACTTTC.

This CDR3 is CASSPGTGRQPQHF. For the CDR3, the DNA is TGCGCCAGCAGCCCCGGGACAGGGAGACAGCCCCAGCATTTT. This chain uses TRBV5-1 with TRBJ1-5; 9 nucleotides match TRBD1. This CDR3 has 14 amino acids. The J segment lost 7 bases and the V segment lost 4 bases, leaving 6 bases of the junction unmatched. Germline CDR1 is SGHRS and CDR2 is YFSETQ.

J is TRBJ1-2 and V is TRBV2; 7 bases agree with TRBD1. The CDR3 sequence is 14 residues long. CDR1 is SNHLY and CDR2 is FYNNEI in the germline V gene. V shed 7 bases and J 7 bases; nucleotides not matched to a gene: 12. In nucleotides, the CDR3 is TGTGCCAGCACCTACAGGGGACAAGCGGCTGGCTACACCTTC. It is translated as CASTYRGQAAGYTF.

CDR3 region: CASSSRVANYGYTF. The CDR3 bases are TGTGCCAGCAGCTCCAGGGTTGCTAACTATGGCTACACCTTC. The chain uses TRBV5-4 and TRBJ1-2, with a weak D call TRBD1 (5 bases). This CDR3 comprises 14 residues. From germline, CDR1 is SGHNT and CDR2 YYREEE (reference sequence). Trimming cost V 3 bases and J 0 bases, with 9 bases left between them.

This clone came up once. The DNA for the CDR3 is TGTGCCAGCAGTTTGTCCCGGGGACAGGGGAGAAGCACTGAAGCTTTCTTT. It encodes CASSLSRGQGRSTEAFF. The J gene is TRBJ1-1, the V gene TRBV28, with 10 bases fitting TRBD1. CDR3 length: 17 residues. The V gene end was trimmed by 3 bases and the J gene end by 4 bases; junction bases not matched to a gene: 11. Germline CDR1 MDHEN, CDR2 SYDVKM.

This chain connects TRBV9 to TRBJ1-1; the D is unclear. The CDR3 covers 14 residues. Germline V lookup: CDR1 SGDLS, CDR2 YYNGEE. Trimming took off 3 bases at V and 1 base at J, with 10 bases between the two ends. CDR3 in DNA: TGTGCCAGCAGCGAACTCCCGGGGAACACTGAAGCTTTCTTT. Encoded protein: CASSELPGNTEAFF.

About this clone itself: One junction end disagrees with the germline gene, perhaps due to a read error. The gene calls are TRBV5-8 and TRBJ2-1, with 16 bases aligning to TRBD2. CDR3 length equals 13 residues. Germline assignment: CDR1 SGHTS and CDR2 YDEGEE. CDR3 region: CASSWGLAGGLLF. The DNA for the CDR3 is TGTGCCAGCAGCTGGGGACTAGCGGGGGGGCTGCTCTTC.

The rearrangement joins TRBV19 to TRBJ2-7; 7 positions agree with TRBD1. The ends lost 9 bases at V and 0 bases at J; junction bases unmatched: 5. Germline CDR1 reads LNHDA; CDR2 reads SQIVND (reference sequence). The CDR3 length is 13 residues. This chain's CDR3 is CASAGTASYEQYF. CDR3 in DNA: TGTGCCAGCGCCGGGACAGCCTCCTACGAGCAGTACTTC.

The J gene is TRBJ1-2, the V gene TRBV5-4; D gene uncertain. Germline CDR1 reads SGHNT; CDR2 reads YYREEE (reference sequence). The CDR3 loop spans 14 amino acids. With 4 bases removed from V and 3 bases from J, the gap between germline ends came to 13 bases. The CDR3 loop reads CASSHTRGHYGYTF. DNA for the CDR3: TGTGCCAGCAGCCACACCCGCGGCCACTATGGCTACACCTTC.

This chain links TRBV9 with TRBJ1-4, with D tentatively TRBD1 (5 bases). V lost 4 bases to trimming and J lost 2 bases, with 21 bases between them. This CDR3 region has 18 residues. Per germline, CDR1 SGDLS and CDR2 YYNGEE. CDR3: CASSTLAGESATNEKLFF. CDR3 in DNA: TGTGCCAGCAGCACTTTGGCGGGGGAGTCGGCCACTAATGAAAAACTGTTTTTT.

CDR3 in DNA: TGTGCCAGTAGTATGAGGACAGGACCGAACACTGAAGCTTTCTTT. Amino acid sequence: CASSMRTGPNTEAFF. The J gene is TRBJ1-1, the V gene TRBV19, with 7 bases aligning to TRBD1. This CDR3 region has 15 residues. After removal of 3 bases from V and 1 base from J, the junction contained 5 bases not matched to a gene. Germline CDR1 is LNHDA and CDR2 is SQIVND (reference sequence).

The gene calls are TRBV3-1 (or the pseudogene TRBV3-2) and TRBJ2-7, with 7 positions matching TRBD1. J gave up 3 bases and V 5 bases, and 7 bases lay outside the gene matches. Germline CDR1 LGHDT, CDR2 YNNKEL (reference sequence). This CDR3 contains 14 residues. As DNA, the CDR3 is TGTGCCAGCAGCTTCCGGGACAGAGACTACGAGCAGTACTTC. Translating gives CASSFRDRDYEQYF.

The rearrangement links TRBV6-5 to TRBJ2-1; perhaps TRBD1 as D (6 bases). The V gene lost 6 bases and the J gene lost 6 bases, with 15 bases spanning the gap. CDR3 length equals 14 residues. The germline V gene encodes CDR1 MNHEY and CDR2 SVGAGI. CDR3 amino acids: CASRQGTSINEQFF. The CDR3 DNA reads as TGTGCCAGCAGGCAGGGGACGTCGATCAATGAGCAGTTCTTC.

The rearrangement links TRBV29-1 to TRBJ2-4, with D tentatively TRBD1 (6 bases). Germline V gene data show CDR1 as SQVTM and CDR2 as ANQGSEA. V gave up 4 bases and J gave up 0 bases, with 10 bases separating them. The CDR3 loop spans 14 amino acids. In DNA form, the CDR3 reads TGCAGCGTTGCAGGGGTTCTAGCCAAAAACATTCAGTACTTC. This sequence encodes CSVAGVLAKNIQYF.